What follows is one T cell receptor beta chain and its context. Its target is unknown. The record originates from a study of T-cell reconstitution after alpha-beta-depleted transplantation in children. The CDR3 runs 14 residues. The V gene lost 6 bases and the J gene lost 1 base, with 13 bases spanning the gap. General study results and limits: High day-60 TCRbeta diversity in some patients came from surviving recipient T cells and thymic progenitors.

During its preparation, the TCRbeta library received unique molecular identifiers. TCRdb recomputed calls from the PCR reads with MiXCR, one row per CDR3 protein. The sample shows hundreds of thousands of distinct CDR3 sequences, around 16% of them seen only once. This TCR was sampled from a male patient between 2 and 15 years old who had a stem cell transplant for acute lymphoblastic leukemia, so the T cells may come from the graft donor. Sequenced material: PBMCs, mostly from graft donor cells, taken 360 days after TCRalphabeta/CD19-depleted stem cell transplant. The chain uses TRBV12-3 or TRBV12-4 and TRBJ2-7, with a possible D match to TRBD2 (6 bases). The CDR3 bases are TGTGCCAGCAGGCACGGGACTCGATCCTACGAGCAGTACTTC. This encodes CASRHGTRSYEQYF.